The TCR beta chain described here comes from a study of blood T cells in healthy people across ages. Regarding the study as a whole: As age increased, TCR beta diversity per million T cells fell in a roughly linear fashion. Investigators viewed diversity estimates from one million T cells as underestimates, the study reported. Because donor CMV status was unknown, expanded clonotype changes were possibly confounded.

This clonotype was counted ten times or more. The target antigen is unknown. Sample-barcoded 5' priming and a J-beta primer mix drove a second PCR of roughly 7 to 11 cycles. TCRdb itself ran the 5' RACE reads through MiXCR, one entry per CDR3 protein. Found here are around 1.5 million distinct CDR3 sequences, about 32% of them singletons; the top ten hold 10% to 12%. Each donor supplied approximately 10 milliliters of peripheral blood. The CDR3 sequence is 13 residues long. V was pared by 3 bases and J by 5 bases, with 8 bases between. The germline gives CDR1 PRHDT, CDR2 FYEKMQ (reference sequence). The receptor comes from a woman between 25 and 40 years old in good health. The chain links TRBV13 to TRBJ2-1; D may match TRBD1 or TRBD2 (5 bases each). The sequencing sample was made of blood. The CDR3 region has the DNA TGTGCCAGCAGCTTGGGGGAAAACAATGAGCAGTTCTTC. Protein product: CASSLGENNEQFF.